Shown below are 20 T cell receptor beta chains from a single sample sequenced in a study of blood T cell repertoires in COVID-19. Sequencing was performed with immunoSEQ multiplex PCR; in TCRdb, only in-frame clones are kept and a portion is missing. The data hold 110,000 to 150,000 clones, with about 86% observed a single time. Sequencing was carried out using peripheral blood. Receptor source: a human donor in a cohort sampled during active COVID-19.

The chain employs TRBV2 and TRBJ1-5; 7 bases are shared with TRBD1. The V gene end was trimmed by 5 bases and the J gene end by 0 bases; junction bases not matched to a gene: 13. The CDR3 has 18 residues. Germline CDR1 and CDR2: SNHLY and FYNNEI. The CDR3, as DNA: TGTGCCAGCAGTCTAAGACAGGGATTTTCCCATAGCAATCAGCCCCAGCATTTT. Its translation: CASSLRQGFSHSNQPQHF.

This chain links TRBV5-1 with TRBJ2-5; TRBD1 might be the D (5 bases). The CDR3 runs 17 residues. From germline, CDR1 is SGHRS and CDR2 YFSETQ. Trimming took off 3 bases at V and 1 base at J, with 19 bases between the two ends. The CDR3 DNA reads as TGCGCCAGCAGCTCGGTCAGGGCAGGACCCGCCCAAGAGACCCAGTACTTC. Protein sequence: CASSSVRAGPAQETQYF.

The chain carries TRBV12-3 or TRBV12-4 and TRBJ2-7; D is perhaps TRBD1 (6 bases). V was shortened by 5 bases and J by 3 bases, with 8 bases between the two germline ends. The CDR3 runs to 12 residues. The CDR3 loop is CASSPDSYEQYF. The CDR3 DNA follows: TGTGCCAGCAGTCCGGACAGCTACGAGCAGTACTTC.

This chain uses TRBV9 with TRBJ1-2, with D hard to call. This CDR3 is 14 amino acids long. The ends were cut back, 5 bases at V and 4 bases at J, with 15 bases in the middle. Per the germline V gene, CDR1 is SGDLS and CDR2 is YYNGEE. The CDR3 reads CASSGSWRTYGYTF. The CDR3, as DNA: TGTGCCAGCAGTGGCTCTTGGAGGACCTATGGCTACACCTTC.

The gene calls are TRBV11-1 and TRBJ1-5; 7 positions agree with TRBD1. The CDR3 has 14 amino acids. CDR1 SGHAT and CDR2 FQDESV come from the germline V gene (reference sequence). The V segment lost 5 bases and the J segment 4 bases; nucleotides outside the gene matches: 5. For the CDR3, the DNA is TGTGCCAGCAGCAAAACAGGGGAAAATCAGCCCCAGCATTTT. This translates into CASSKTGENQPQHF.

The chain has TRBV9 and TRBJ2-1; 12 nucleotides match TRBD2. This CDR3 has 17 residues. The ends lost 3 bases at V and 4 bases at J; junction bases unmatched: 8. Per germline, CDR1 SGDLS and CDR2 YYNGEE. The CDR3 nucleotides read TGTGCCAGCAGCGGAGGACTAGCGGGGAGGAAATACAATGAGCAGTTCTTC. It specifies CASSGGLAGRKYNEQFF. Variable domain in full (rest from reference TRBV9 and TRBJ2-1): DSGVTQTPKHLITATGQRVTLRCSPRSGDLSVYWYQQSLDQGLQFLIQYYNGEERAKGNILERFSAQQFPDLHSELNLSSLELGDSALYFCASSGGLAGRKYNEQFFGPGTRLTVL.

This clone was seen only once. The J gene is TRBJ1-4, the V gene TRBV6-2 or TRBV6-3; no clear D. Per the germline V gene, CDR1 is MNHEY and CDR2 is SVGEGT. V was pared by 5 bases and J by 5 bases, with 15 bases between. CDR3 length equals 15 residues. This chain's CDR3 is CASSLATGANEKLFF. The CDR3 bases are TGTGCCAGCAGTCTCGCTACGGGAGCAAATGAAAAACTGTTTTTT.

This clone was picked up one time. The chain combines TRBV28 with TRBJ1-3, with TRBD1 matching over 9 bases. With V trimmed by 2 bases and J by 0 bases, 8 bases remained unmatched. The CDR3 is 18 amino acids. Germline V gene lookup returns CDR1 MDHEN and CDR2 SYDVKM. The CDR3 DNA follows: TGTGCCAGCAGTTTACCCCGGGACAGGGATTCCTCTGGAAACACCATATATTTT. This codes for CASSLPRDRDSSGNTIYF.

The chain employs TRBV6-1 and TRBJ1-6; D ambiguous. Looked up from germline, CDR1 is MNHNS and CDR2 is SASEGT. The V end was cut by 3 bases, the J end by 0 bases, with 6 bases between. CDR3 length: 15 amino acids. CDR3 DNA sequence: TGTGCCAGCAGTGAGGGCAGCTCCTATAATTCACCCCTCCACTTT. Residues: CASSEGSSYNSPLHF.

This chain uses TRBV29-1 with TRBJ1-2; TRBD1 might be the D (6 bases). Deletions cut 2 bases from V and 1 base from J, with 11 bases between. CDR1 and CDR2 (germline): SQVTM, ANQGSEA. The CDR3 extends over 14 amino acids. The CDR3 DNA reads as TGCAGCGTTGAATGGGGGCCCCATAACTATGGCTACACCTTC. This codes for CSVEWGPHNYGYTF.

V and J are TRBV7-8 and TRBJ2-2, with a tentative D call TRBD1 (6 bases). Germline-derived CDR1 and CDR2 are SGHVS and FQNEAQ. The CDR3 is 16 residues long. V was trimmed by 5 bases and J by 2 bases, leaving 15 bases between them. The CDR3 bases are TGTGCCAGCAGCCGTCGGACAGTTTTAAACACCGGGGAGCTGTTTTTT. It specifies CASSRRTVLNTGELFF.

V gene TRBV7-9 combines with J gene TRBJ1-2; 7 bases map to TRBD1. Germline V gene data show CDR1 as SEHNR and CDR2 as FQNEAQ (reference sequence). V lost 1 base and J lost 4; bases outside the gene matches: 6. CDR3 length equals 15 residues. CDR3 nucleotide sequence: TGTGCCAGCAGCTTAGGTGGAGGGGGCGGCTATGGCTACACCTTC. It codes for CASSLGGGGGYGYTF.

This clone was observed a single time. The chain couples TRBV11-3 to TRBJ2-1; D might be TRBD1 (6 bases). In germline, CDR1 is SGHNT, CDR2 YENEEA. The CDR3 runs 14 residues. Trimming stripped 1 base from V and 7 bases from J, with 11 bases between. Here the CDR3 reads CASSLGSTGNEQFF. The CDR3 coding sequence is TGTGCCAGCAGCTTAGGATCCACAGGGAATGAGCAGTTCTTC.

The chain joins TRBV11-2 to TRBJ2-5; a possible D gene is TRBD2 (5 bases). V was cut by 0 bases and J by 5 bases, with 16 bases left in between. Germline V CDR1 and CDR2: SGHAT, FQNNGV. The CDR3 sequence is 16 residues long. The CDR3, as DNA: TGTGCCAGCAGCTTAGATAGATCCCTAGAGGGTGAGACCCAGTACTTC. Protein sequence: CASSLDRSLEGETQYF.

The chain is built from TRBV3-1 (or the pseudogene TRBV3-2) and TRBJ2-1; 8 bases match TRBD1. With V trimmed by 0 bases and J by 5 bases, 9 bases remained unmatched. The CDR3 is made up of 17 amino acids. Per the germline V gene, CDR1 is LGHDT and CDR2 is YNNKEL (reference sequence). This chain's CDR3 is CASSQDLSQGAHNEQFF. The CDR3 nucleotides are TGTGCCAGCAGCCAAGATCTTTCGCAGGGGGCCCACAATGAGCAGTTCTTC.

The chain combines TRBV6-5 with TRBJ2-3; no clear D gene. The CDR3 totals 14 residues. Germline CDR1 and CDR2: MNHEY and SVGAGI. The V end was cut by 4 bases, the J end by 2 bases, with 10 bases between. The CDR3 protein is CASSFSVNTDTQYF. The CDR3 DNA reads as TGTGCCAGCAGTTTTTCGGTAAACACAGATACGCAGTATTTT.

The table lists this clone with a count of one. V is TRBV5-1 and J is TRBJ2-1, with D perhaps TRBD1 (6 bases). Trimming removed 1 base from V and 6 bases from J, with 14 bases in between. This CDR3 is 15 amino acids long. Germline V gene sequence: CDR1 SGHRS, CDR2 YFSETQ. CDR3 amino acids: CASSLITRGGNEQFF. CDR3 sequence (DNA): TGCGCCAGCAGCTTGATCACCAGGGGTGGCAATGAGCAGTTCTTC.

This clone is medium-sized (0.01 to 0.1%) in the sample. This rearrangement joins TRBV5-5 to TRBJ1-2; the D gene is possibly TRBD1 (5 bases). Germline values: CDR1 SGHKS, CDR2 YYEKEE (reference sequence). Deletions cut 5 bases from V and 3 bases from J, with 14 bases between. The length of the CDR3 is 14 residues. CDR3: CASSIHRSDYGYTF. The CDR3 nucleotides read TGTGCCAGCAGTATACACAGGAGTGACTATGGCTACACCTTC.

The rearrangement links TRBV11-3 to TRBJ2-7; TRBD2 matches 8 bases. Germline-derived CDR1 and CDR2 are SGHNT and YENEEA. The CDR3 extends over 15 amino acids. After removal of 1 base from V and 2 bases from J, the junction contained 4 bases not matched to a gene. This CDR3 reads CASSLGIAGTYEQYF. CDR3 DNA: TGTGCCAGCAGCTTAGGGATAGCGGGGACCTACGAGCAGTACTTC. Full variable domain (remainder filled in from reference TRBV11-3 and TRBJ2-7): EAGVVQSPRYKIIEKKQPVAFWCNPISGHNTLYWYLQNLGQGPELLIRYENEEAVDDSQLPKDRFSAERLKGVDSTLKIQPAELGDSAVYLCASSLGIAGTYEQYFGPGTRLTVT.

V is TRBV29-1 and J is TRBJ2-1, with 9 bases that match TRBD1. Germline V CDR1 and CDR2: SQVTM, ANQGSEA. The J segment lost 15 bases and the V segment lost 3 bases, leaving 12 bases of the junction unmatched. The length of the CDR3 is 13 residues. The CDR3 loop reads CSVESLRDREWFF. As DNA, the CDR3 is TGCAGCGTTGAGTCCCTCCGGGACAGGGAATGGTTCTTC.